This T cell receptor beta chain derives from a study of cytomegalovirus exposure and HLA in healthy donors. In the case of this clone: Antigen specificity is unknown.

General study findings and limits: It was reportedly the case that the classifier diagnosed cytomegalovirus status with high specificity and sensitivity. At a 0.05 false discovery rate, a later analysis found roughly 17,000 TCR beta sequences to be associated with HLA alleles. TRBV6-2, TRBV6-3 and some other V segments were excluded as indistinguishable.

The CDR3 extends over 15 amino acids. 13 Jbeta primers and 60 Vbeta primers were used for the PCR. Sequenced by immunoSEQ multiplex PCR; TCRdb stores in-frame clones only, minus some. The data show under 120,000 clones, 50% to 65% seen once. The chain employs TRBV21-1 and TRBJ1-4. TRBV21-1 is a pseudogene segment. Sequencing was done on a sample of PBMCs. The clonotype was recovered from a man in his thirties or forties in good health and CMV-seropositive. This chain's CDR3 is CASSKVRGINEKLFF. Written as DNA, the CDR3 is TGTGCCAGCAGCAAAGTCCGGGGGATAAATGAAAAACTGTTTTTT.